The 26 T cell receptor beta chains below all came from one sample that was sequenced in a study of T-cell memory formation after mild COVID-19. One entry per CDR3 protein, called by TCRdb with MiXCR from the 5' RACE reads. The sample lists about 81,000 distinct CDR3 sequences, approximately 23% occurring once. The sample comprised PBMCs or a T cell subset sorted from them (not recorded which). Receptor source: a man aged 18 to 35 who had mild COVID-19 (a few samples of this study predate the infection). Cell type and time point are not known.

The rearrangement joins TRBV6-2 or TRBV6-3 to TRBJ2-3; no firm D call. The ends were cut back, 5 bases at V and 5 bases at J, with 17 bases in the middle. The CDR3 is 15 amino acids. Germline CDR1 MNHEY, CDR2 SVGEGT. CDR3 protein: CASSPIVNSGDTQYF. CDR3 nucleotide sequence: TGTGCCAGCAGTCCCATCGTCAACTCGGGAGATACGCAGTATTTT.

This clonotype was detected a few times. The chain combines TRBV6-2 or TRBV6-3 with TRBJ2-5, with D unclear. Trimming removed 6 bases from V and 2 bases from J, with 7 bases in between. The CDR3 has 12 residues. Germline V CDR1 and CDR2: MNHEY, SVGEGT. The DNA of the CDR3 is TGTGCCAGCAGGGAAGAACAAGAGACCCAGTACTTC. The encoded protein is CASREEQETQYF.

This clonotype has just a few counts. The chain carries TRBV29-1 and TRBJ2-7; D is possibly TRBD2 (6 bases). The V gene's germline CDR1 is SQVTM and CDR2 ANQGSEA. The CDR3 runs 13 residues. The CDR3 coding sequence is TGCAGCGTTGAGTTCCGGGGGTCCTCCGAGCAGTACGTC. It specifies CSVEFRGSSEQYV.

This clonotype was seen a few times. The genes are TRBV6-5 and TRBJ2-5; 8 nucleotides line up with TRBD2. Germline V CDR1 and CDR2: MNHEY, SVGAGI. This CDR3 region has 14 residues. J lost 4 bases, V lost 6 bases, and 7 bases had no gene match. As DNA, the CDR3 is TGTGCCAGCAGCCCGGGACTAGTTGGAGAGACCCAGTACTTC. This sequence encodes CASSPGLVGETQYF.

The chain has TRBV11-2 and TRBJ1-4, with 11 bases matching TRBD1. Per the germline V gene, CDR1 is SGHAT and CDR2 is FQNNGV. J gave up 6 bases and V 5 bases, and 5 bases lay outside the gene matches. The CDR3 consists of 15 residues. This CDR3 reads CASSQGQGGYEKLFF. CDR3 bases: TGTGCCAGCAGCCAGGGACAGGGGGGGTATGAAAAACTGTTTTTT.

The sample holds a few counts of this clonotype. This chain links TRBV4-3 with TRBJ1-2, with D perhaps matching TRBD1 (5 bases). V lost 4 bases and J lost 4, with 19 bases in between. The CDR3 totals 16 residues. Germline V CDR1 and CDR2: LGHNA, YSLEER. CDR3 loop: CASSPDGGVSSYGYTF. The DNA for the CDR3 is TGCGCCAGCAGCCCAGACGGGGGGGTCTCCTCCTATGGCTACACCTTC.

The V and J genes are TRBV4-1 and TRBJ1-2; D might be TRBD1 (5 bases). Trimming took off 8 bases at V and 3 bases at J, with 13 bases between the two ends. Germline CDR1 reads MGHRA; CDR2 reads YSYEKL. CDR3 size: 13 residues. In nucleotides, the CDR3 is TGCGCCAGCCGAGGGGCGGTCCACTATGGCTACACCTTC. Translating it yields CASRGAVHYGYTF.

The CDR3 sequence: CASSYSPLFTVNTEAFF. CDR3 coding DNA: TGTGCCAGCAGTTACTCGCCGCTGTTCACGGTAAACACTGAAGCTTTCTTT. The rearrangement links TRBV6-5 to TRBJ1-1, with D hard to call. The CDR3 runs to 17 residues. Germline V gives CDR1 MNHEY, CDR2 SVGAGI. Trimming cost V 0 bases and J 2 bases, with 16 bases left between them.

This chain links TRBV6-2 or TRBV6-3 with TRBJ2-3; perhaps D is TRBD1 or TRBD2 (6 bases each). The CDR3 is made up of 14 amino acids. With 8 bases removed from V and 4 bases from J, the gap between germline ends came to 16 bases. Germline V CDR1 and CDR2: MNHEY, SVGEGT. Written as DNA, the CDR3 is TGTGCCAGCGAGGGGGGTCGACCCGCAGATACGCAGTATTTT. This encodes CASEGGRPADTQYF.

The rearrangement joins TRBV3-1 to TRBJ2-2, with D possibly matching TRBD1 (6 bases). This CDR3 has 18 residues. Trimming removed 1 base at V and 0 bases at J, with 15 bases between. Germline V lookup: CDR1 LGHDT, CDR2 YNNKEL (reference sequence). The chain's CDR3 is CASSQGQIGQPNTGELFF. Written as DNA, the CDR3 is TGTGCCAGCAGCCAAGGGCAAATAGGACAGCCGAACACCGGGGAGCTGTTTTTT.

The chain uses TRBV28 and TRBJ2-5, with D maybe TRBD1 (7 bases). This CDR3 is 16 amino acids long. Germline values: CDR1 MDHEN, CDR2 SYDVKM. V was clipped by 6 bases and J by 3 bases, with 20 bases between them. The CDR3 sequence: CASSLSGGGGEETQYF. CDR3 coding DNA: TGTGCCAGCAGCCTCAGCGGTGGAGGGGGCGAAGAGACCCAGTACTTC.

The J gene is TRBJ2-7, the V gene TRBV6-5; possibly TRBD1 for D (5 bases). Trimming left V 4 bases short and J 7 bases short, with 8 bases between. Germline values: CDR1 MNHEY, CDR2 SVGAGI. The CDR3 has 11 residues. This CDR3 is CASSSPGEQYF. CDR3 in DNA: TGTGCCAGCAGTTCCCCAGGGGAGCAGTACTTC.

This clonotype has only one observation. This chain connects TRBV20-1 to TRBJ2-4; D is perhaps TRBD1 (5 bases). The CDR3 sequence is 16 residues long. Per germline, CDR1 DFQATT and CDR2 SNEGSKA (reference sequence). With 3 bases removed from V and 6 bases from J, the gap between germline ends came to 21 bases. The CDR3 DNA reads as TGCAGTGCTAGGCCCCACTCCGACAGATGGGGAAACATTCAGTACTTC. Residues: CSARPHSDRWGNIQYF.

This clonotype was seen ten or more times. This rearrangement joins TRBV12-3 or TRBV12-4 to TRBJ2-1; D gene ambiguous. V lost 5 bases and J lost 5, with 13 bases in between. This CDR3 has 14 amino acids. As DNA, the CDR3 is TGTGCCAGCAGTACGTTTGTGATGAACAATGAGCAGTTCTTC. Protein product: CASSTFVMNNEQFF.

The V call is TRBV6-5, the J call TRBJ2-5; 9 positions agree with TRBD2. Germline lookup yields CDR1 MNHEY and CDR2 SVGAGI. The CDR3 contains 13 residues. The J segment lost 4 bases and the V segment lost 6 bases, leaving 3 bases of the junction unmatched. DNA of the CDR3: TGTGCCAGCAGGAATAGCGGGGGAGAGACCCAGTACTTC. The encoded protein is CASRNSGGETQYF.

This clonotype has a handful of counts. This chain joins TRBV5-1 and TRBJ2-1, with a weak D call TRBD2 (6 bases). From germline, CDR1 is SGHRS and CDR2 YFSETQ. Trimming left V 4 bases short and J 10 bases short, with 12 bases between. This CDR3 comprises 12 residues. The CDR3 coding sequence is TGCGCCAGCAGCAGAAAGGCGGGGGAGCAGTTCTTC. Translation gives CASSRKAGEQFF. The entire variable domain, with the rest obtained from reference TRBV5-1 and TRBJ2-1, is as follows: KAGVTQTPRYLIKTRGQQVTLSCSPISGHRSVSWYQQTPGQGLQFLFEYFSETQRNKGNFPGRFSGRQFSNSRSEMNVSTLELGDSALYLCASSRKAGEQFFGPGTRLTVL.

The chain links TRBV27 to TRBJ2-7; perhaps TRBD1 as D (5 bases). V lost 8 bases and J 4 bases, leaving 15 bases between the germline ends. Germline values: CDR1 MNHEY, CDR2 SMNVEV (reference sequence). This CDR3 is built from 13 residues. The CDR3 here is CASASGKGYEQYV. For the CDR3, the DNA is TGTGCCAGCGCCTCAGGGAAGGGGTACGAGCAGTACGTC.

This clonotype was seen only a few times. The rearrangement joins TRBV7-3 to TRBJ2-1; D perhaps matches TRBD1 (5 bases). This CDR3 contains 14 residues. V was cut by 4 bases and J by 4 bases, with 11 bases left in between. The germline gives CDR1 SGHTA, CDR2 FQGTGA. The CDR3 DNA sequence: TGTGCCAGCAGCTCAAGGGGTGGGTACAATGAGCAGTTCTTC. Protein sequence: CASSSRGGYNEQFF.

V gene TRBV29-1 combines with J gene TRBJ1-2; D uncertain. Deletions cut 4 bases from V and 2 bases from J, with 8 bases between. CDR3 length: 12 amino acids. Germline V lookup: CDR1 SQVTM, CDR2 ANQGSEA. CDR3 coding DNA: TGCAGCGTTGCTATGGGAAACTATGGCTACACCTTC. Its translation is CSVAMGNYGYTF.

This clonotype came up a few times. This sequence joins TRBV7-2 and TRBJ2-5, with D tentatively TRBD1 (6 bases). V gave up 3 bases and J gave up 5 bases, with 13 bases separating them. The CDR3 is made up of 14 amino acids. Germline CDR1 reads SGHTA; CDR2 reads FQGNSA. The CDR3: CASSFLGHGETQYF. The DNA for the CDR3 is TGTGCCAGCAGCTTTCTGGGACATGGCGAGACCCAGTACTTC.

The genes are TRBV12-5 and TRBJ2-7; D is unclear. The CDR3 runs to 14 residues. Trimming shortened V by 0 bases and J by 3 bases, and 9 bases separated the two germline ends. CDR1 and CDR2 from the germline V gene are LGHNT and FRNRAP. CDR3 bases: TGTGCTAGTGGTTTGGTTCGCCGAAACTACGAGCAGTACGTC. Protein sequence: CASGLVRRNYEQYV.

The chain has TRBV7-8 and TRBJ2-3; 9 positions match TRBD2. The CDR3 loop spans 15 amino acids. Germline assignment: CDR1 SGHVS and CDR2 FQNEAQ. V trimming: 5 bases; J trimming: 1 base; junction bases outside the gene matches: 4. The CDR3 nucleotides read TGTGCCAGCAGCAACTTAGCGGGGGGCACAGATACGCAGTATTTT. Amino acid sequence: CASSNLAGGTDTQYF.

This clonotype was recorded a few times. V gene TRBV21-1 combines with J gene TRBJ2-7. TRBV21-1 is a listed pseudogene. The CDR3 has 15 residues. The CDR3 is CASSKVRGRTYEQYV. CDR3 in DNA: TGTGCCAGCAGCAAAGTTCGAGGACGGACGTACGAGCAGTACGTC.

This clonotype was picked up a small number of times. This chain links TRBV7-2 with TRBJ1-1; D is possibly TRBD1 (5 bases). This CDR3 spans 14 amino acids. The V gene's germline CDR1 is SGHTA and CDR2 FQGNSA. Trimming took 1 base from V and 5 from J, leaving 11 bases between them. CDR3 nucleotide sequence: TGTGCCAGCAGCTTAGAAGGGGTATGGACTGAAGCTTTCTTT. Its protein product is CASSLEGVWTEAFF.

V and J are TRBV2 and TRBJ1-2; 10 positions agree with TRBD1. J gave up 3 bases and V 6 bases, and 1 base lay outside the gene matches. The germline V gene encodes CDR1 SNHLY and CDR2 FYNNEI. The CDR3 loop spans 13 amino acids. CDR3 sequence: CASRDRGYYGYTF. The CDR3 nucleotides are TGTGCCAGCAGGGACAGGGGGTACTATGGCTACACCTTC.

The rearrangement joins TRBV9 to TRBJ2-7; no clear D. In germline, CDR1 is SGDLS, CDR2 YYNGEE. This CDR3 region has 15 residues. Trimming took 0 bases from V and 5 from J, leaving 15 bases between them. CDR3 nucleotides: TGTGCCAGCAGCGTAGGTCAACGACGAGACGACGAGCAGTACTTC. It encodes CASSVGQRRDDEQYF.